These 24 T cell receptor beta chains were all obtained from the same sample, sequenced in a study of CD8+CD57+ T cells in acquired aplastic anemia. Patients included in sequencing had previously demonstrated CD8+CD57+ cell expansion by flow cytometry. CDR3 and TCR beta VDJ profiling relied on a genomic DNA template. One entry per CDR3 protein results from TCRdb running MiXCR on the reads. The sample yields hundreds of thousands of distinct CDR3 sequences, 25% to 40% seen once. Sequencing was performed on sorted CD4+, CD8+, or CD8+CD57+ T cells (not recorded which) from PBMCs. The receptors shown here come from a human donor with aplastic anemia.

The table lists this clonotype with many counts. The chain combines TRBV19 with TRBJ1-1; D not certain. CDR3 length equals 13 residues. Per germline, CDR1 LNHDA and CDR2 SQIVND (reference sequence). Trimming shortened V by 7 bases and J by 1 base, and 10 bases separated the two germline ends. The CDR3 DNA is TGTGCCAGTAAACTCGAGTGGAACACTGAAGCTTTCTTT. Encoded protein: CASKLEWNTEAFF.

This clonotype was detected many times. The chain is built from TRBV2 and TRBJ2-3, with 7 bases fitting TRBD2. J was trimmed by 5 bases and V by 3 bases; bases with no gene match: 8. Germline assignment: CDR1 SNHLY and CDR2 FYNNEI. This CDR3 has 15 amino acids. In nucleotides, the CDR3 is TGTGCCAGCAGTGAGGTGGGAGGGCCGGGAGATACGCAGTATTTT. Translating it yields CASSEVGGPGDTQYF.

The sample holds many counts of this clonotype. The chain couples TRBV11-2 to TRBJ2-7; 8 nucleotides line up with TRBD1. Looked up from germline, CDR1 is SGHAT and CDR2 is FQNNGV. The V gene end was trimmed by 3 bases and the J gene end by 3 bases; junction bases not matched to a gene: 10. The CDR3 length is 16 residues. In DNA, the CDR3 is TGTGCCAGCAGCTTGGGGCGCGGGACAGGATTCTACGAGCAGTACTTC. Its translation: CASSLGRGTGFYEQYF. Looking up the rest from reference TRBV11-2 and TRBJ2-7 gives the full variable domain: EAGVAQSPRYKIIEKRQSVAFWCNPISGHATLYWYQQILGQGPKLLIQFQNNGVVDDSQLPKDRFSAERLKGVDSTLKIQPAKLEDSAVYLCASSLGRGTGFYEQYFGPGTRLTVT.

There are a few counts of this clonotype. The rearrangement links TRBV19 to TRBJ2-5, with 8 nucleotides matching TRBD2. V shed 6 bases, J shed 3 bases, and the junction held 6 bases outside the gene matches. Germline CDR1 reads LNHDA; CDR2 reads SQIVND (reference sequence). This CDR3 spans 14 amino acids. The chain's CDR3 is CASRPSGSEETQYF. CDR3 in DNA: TGTGCCAGTAGACCGAGCGGGAGCGAAGAGACCCAGTACTTC.

V usage is TRBV25-1 and J usage is TRBJ2-5; 10 nucleotides align to TRBD2. The CDR3 has 16 residues. The germline V gene encodes CDR1 MGHDK and CDR2 SYGVNS. The ends lost 1 base at V and 4 bases at J; junction bases unmatched: 6. The CDR3 loop reads CASSESLAGWAETQYF. CDR3 DNA sequence: TGTGCCAGCAGTGAATCACTAGCGGGGTGGGCAGAGACCCAGTACTTC.

About this clonotype: A read error is possible here, since a much larger clone lies one base away. The conserved phenylalanine or tryptophan normally closing the CDR3 is absent here, so this likely arose from a read error. The V gene is TRBV10-3, the J gene TRBJ1-1; D not resolved. The length of the CDR3 is 13 residues. V shed 4 bases and J shed 5 bases, with 11 bases lying between them. Germline loops: CDR1 ENHRY, CDR2 SYGVKD. CDR3 residues: CAISGVEGTEAFL. The CDR3 region has the DNA TGTGCCATCAGTGGGGTAGAGGGAACTGAAGCTTTCCTT.

A word on this clonotype: At one end, the junction sequence differs from germline, possibly due to a read error. The chain employs TRBV7-7 and TRBJ1-4, with D perhaps TRBD1 (5 bases). The CDR3 totals 9 residues. Germline assignment: CDR1 SSHAT and CDR2 FNYEAQ (reference sequence). Written as DNA, the CDR3 is TGTGCTAGCAGCCCCACTGGGGGATTT. Its translation is CASSPTGGF.

J is TRBJ2-1 and V is TRBV12-3 or TRBV12-4, with 8 positions matching TRBD2. The CDR3 spans 14 residues. V dropped 4 bases and J dropped 6; count of bases not matched to a gene: 5. CDR3 nucleotide sequence: TGTGCCAGCAGTTACGGGGGGGAGGGCAATGAGCAGTTCTTC. Its protein product is CASSYGGEGNEQFF.

The sample holds many counts of this clonotype. The chain has TRBV2 and TRBJ2-2; D remains ambiguous. The CDR3 is made up of 12 amino acids. Between the trimmed V and J ends, which lost 4 bases and 7 bases, there was a span of 7 bases. From germline, CDR1 is SNHLY and CDR2 FYNNEI. The CDR3 coding sequence is TGTGCCAGCAGTGTAGGTGGCGGGGAGCTGTTTTTT. Its protein product is CASSVGGGELFF.

The chain recombines TRBV20-1 with TRBJ1-2, with 8 bases fitting TRBD1. Germline CDR1 reads DFQATT; CDR2 reads SNEGSKA (reference sequence). J lost 4 bases, V lost 3 bases, and 7 bases had no gene match. The CDR3 is 14 amino acids. The DNA for the CDR3 is TGCAGTGCTAGTGGAAGCGGGACAGGCTATGGCTACACCTTC. This encodes CSASGSGTGYGYTF.

This clonotype appeared many times. This chain joins TRBV19 and TRBJ1-4; D call uncertain. The length of the CDR3 is 13 residues. The germline gives CDR1 LNHDA, CDR2 SQIVND (reference sequence). Trimming cost V 5 bases and J 6 bases, with 10 bases left between them. For the CDR3, the DNA is TGTGCCAGTAGTGAAGGGCGCTATGAAAAACTGTTTTTT. This encodes CASSEGRYEKLFF.

Sample share makes this clonotype medium-sized. The chain carries TRBV5-6 and TRBJ2-7; D may be TRBD2 (5 bases). Trimming pared 4 bases from V and 3 bases from J, leaving 8 bases between. This CDR3 comprises 12 residues. Germline V CDR1 and CDR2: SGHDT, YYEEEE. The CDR3, as DNA: TGTGCCAGCAGCGTCGGGGACTACGAGCAGTACTTC. As protein: CASSVGDYEQYF.

This rearrangement joins TRBV3-1 to TRBJ2-7; D may match TRBD1 or TRBD2 (5 bases each). The CDR3 consists of 14 residues. With 5 bases removed from V and 2 bases from J, the gap between germline ends came to 13 bases. CDR1 LGHDT and CDR2 YNNKEL come from the germline V gene (reference sequence). This CDR3 reads CASSNLGAAYEQYF. For the CDR3, the DNA is TGTGCCAGCAGCAACCTCGGGGCAGCCTACGAGCAGTACTTC.

This clonotype was found many times. The chain employs TRBV6-1 and TRBJ1-2; D is possibly TRBD1 (6 bases). V was trimmed by 3 bases and J by 6 bases, leaving 11 bases between them. CDR1 MNHNS and CDR2 SASEGT come from the germline V gene. The CDR3 is 13 residues long. CDR3 bases: TGTGCCAGCAGTGATAGGGGGATCCATGGCTACACCTTC. It specifies CASSDRGIHGYTF.

Worth noting for this clonotype: A much larger clone differs by one base, so this may be a read error. This chain links TRBV4-2 with TRBJ2-7, with TRBD1 identical over 7 bases. Germline V gene lookup returns CDR1 LGHNA and CDR2 YNFKEQ. The ends lost 3 bases at V and 6 bases at J; junction bases unmatched: 8. CDR3 length: 14 residues. Here the CDR3 reads CASSQRDRECEQYF. The CDR3 coding sequence is TGTGCCAGCAGCCAGCGAGACAGGGAATGCGAGCAGTACTTC.

The chain has TRBV6-1 and TRBJ1-5; no firm D call. This CDR3 is built from 13 residues. From germline, CDR1 is MNHNS and CDR2 SASEGT. V lost 6 bases and J lost 0, with 6 bases in between. The CDR3 region is CASRDFSNQPQHF. CDR3 bases: TGTGCCAGCAGGGACTTTAGCAATCAGCCCCAGCATTTT.

This chain connects TRBV15 to TRBJ1-6, with a tentative D call TRBD1 (5 bases). The CDR3 loop spans 14 amino acids. The ends were cut back, 2 bases at V and 8 bases at J, with 10 bases in the middle. Per the germline V gene, CDR1 is LNHNV and CDR2 is YYDKDF (reference sequence). CDR3 sequence: CATSRTGVDSPLHF. The CDR3 coding sequence is TGTGCCACCAGCAGAACAGGTGTCGATTCACCCCTCCACTTT.

A word on this clonotype: A much larger clone lies a single base off, so this may be a read error. The CDR3 does not end in the conserved phenylalanine or tryptophan, so this is likely a read error. The genes are TRBV24-1 and TRBJ2-1; 10 bases are shared with TRBD1. The CDR3 loop spans 15 amino acids. Germline CDR1 reads KGHDR; CDR2 reads SFDVKD. The J segment lost 6 bases and the V segment lost 5 bases, leaving 6 bases of the junction unmatched. The CDR3 DNA reads as TGTGCCACCAGTGCCGGGACAGGGGAGCGCAATGAGCAGTTCCTC. Its translation is CATSAGTGERNEQFL.

Points on this clonotype: Lacking the conserved final phenylalanine or tryptophan, this CDR3 likely reflects a read error. The chain employs TRBV10-3 and TRBJ1-5, with D perhaps TRBD1 (6 bases). The CDR3 is 18 amino acids. Deletions cut 0 bases from V and 2 bases from J, with 17 bases between. Germline V CDR1 and CDR2: ENHRY, SYGVKD. The CDR3 coding sequence is TGTGCCATCAGTGAGTCGAGGGGCAGGGGAAGTGGCAATCAGCCCCAGCATCTT. Encoded protein: CAISESRGRGSGNQPQHL.

Worth noting for this clonotype: This CDR3 is missing its conserved last phenylalanine or tryptophan, likely due to a read error. It is unclear where the CDR3 begins or ends on the DNA, so no DNA is shown, and the CDR3 is as TCRdb lists it. This sequence joins TRBV2 and TRBJ2-7; TRBD2 reflects the table's D call only, with no check against the DNA. The CDR3 spans 8 residues, counting both ends. Germline lookup yields CDR1 SNHLY and CDR2 FYNNEI. CDR3 loop: CASRPAGG.

The V gene is TRBV20-1, the J gene TRBJ2-5; the D gene is possibly TRBD1 (6 bases). This CDR3 has 14 residues. V was cut by 1 base and J by 5 bases, with 14 bases left in between. Germline CDR1 DFQATT, CDR2 SNEGSKA (reference sequence). This CDR3 reads CSARGAGDWETQYF. CDR3 sequence (DNA): TGCAGTGCTAGAGGGGCAGGGGATTGGGAGACCCAGTACTTC.

As regards this clonotype: At one boundary the junction diverges from the germline segment, which might be a read error. V gene TRBV10-3 combines with J gene TRBJ1-1, with no clear D. This CDR3 region has 11 residues. Germline V gene sequence: CDR1 ENHRY, CDR2 SYGVKD. CDR3 sequence reads: CAISGGTEAFF. The CDR3 DNA reads TGTGCCATCAGCGGAGGCACTGAGGCTTTCTTT.

A note on this clonotype: The conserved final phenylalanine or tryptophan is absent from the CDR3, which likely points to a read error. V and J are TRBV5-1 and TRBJ2-5; D perhaps matches TRBD1 (5 bases). CDR3 length: 13 residues. CDR1 is SGHRS and CDR2 is YFSETQ in the germline V gene. The germline V and J ends were trimmed by 4 bases and 1 base, with 8 bases remaining between them. CDR3 loop: CASSGTGQETQYL. The DNA of the CDR3 is TGCGCCAGCAGCGGCACAGGCCAAGAGACCCAGTACCTC.

On this clonotype itself: Given the absence of the conserved phenylalanine or tryptophan at the CDR3 end, a read error is likely. The limits of the CDR3 on the DNA are not certain, so only TCRdb's listed CDR3 is given. The genes are TRBV10-3 and TRBJ1-1; TRBD1, the table's D call, was not compared with the DNA. The CDR3 spans 9 amino acids, including both terminal residues. Per the germline V gene, CDR1 is ENHRY and CDR2 is SYGVKD. The CDR3 loop is CAISGTPAS.